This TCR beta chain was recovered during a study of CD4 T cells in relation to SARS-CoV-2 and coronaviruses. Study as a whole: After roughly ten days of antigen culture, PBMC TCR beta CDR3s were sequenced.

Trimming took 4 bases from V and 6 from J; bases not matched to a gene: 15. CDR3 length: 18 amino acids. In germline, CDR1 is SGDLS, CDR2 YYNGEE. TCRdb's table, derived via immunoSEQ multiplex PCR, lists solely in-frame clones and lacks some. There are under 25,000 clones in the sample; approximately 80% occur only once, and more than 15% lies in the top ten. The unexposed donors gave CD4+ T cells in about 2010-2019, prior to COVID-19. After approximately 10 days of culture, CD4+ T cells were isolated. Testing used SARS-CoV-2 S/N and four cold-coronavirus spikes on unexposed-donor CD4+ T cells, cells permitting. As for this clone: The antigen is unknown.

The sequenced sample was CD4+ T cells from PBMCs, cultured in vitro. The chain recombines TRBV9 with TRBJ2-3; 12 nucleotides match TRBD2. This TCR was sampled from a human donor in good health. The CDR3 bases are TGTGCCAGCAGCCCCCCGCTAGCGGGAGGGCCAAAATCGGATACGCAGTATTTT. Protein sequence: CASSPPLAGGPKSDTQYF.